These 21 T cell receptor beta chains share one sample of origin, sequenced in a study of shared clonotypes between healthy human individuals. CD8 cells regarded as naive lacked CD45RO, were positively chosen for CCR7, and omitted terminally differentiated effector memory CD45RA+ cells. Sequenced by immunoSEQ multiplex PCR; TCRdb stores in-frame clones only, minus some. The sample holds about 2.1 million clones, roughly 95% seen once. The sample consisted of naive CD8+ T cells from PBMCs. These receptors came from a young man in good health. Some clones in this sample may be carry-over from other donors' samples.

V and J are TRBV28 and TRBJ1-5, with a possible D match to TRBD1 (6 bases). CDR1 MDHEN and CDR2 SYDVKM come from the germline V gene. This CDR3 is built from 14 residues. V was clipped by 6 bases and J by 1 base, with 10 bases between them. This CDR3 reads CASSRRGSNQPQHF. Here the CDR3 DNA reads TGTGCCAGCAGCCGGAGGGGGAGCAATCAGCCCCAGCATTTT.

The V gene is TRBV14, the J gene TRBJ2-1; 11 nucleotides agree with TRBD2. The CDR3 loop spans 17 amino acids. Germline V gives CDR1 SGHDN, CDR2 FVKESK. V shed 3 bases, J shed 9 bases, and the junction held 13 bases outside the gene matches. In DNA, the CDR3 is TGTGCCAGCAGCCAGTTTAGCGGGAGGGCCATAAAGGGTGAGCAGTTCTTC. This sequence encodes CASSQFSGRAIKGEQFF.

This clone was recorded only once. The rearrangement links TRBV28 to TRBJ1-4; D ambiguous. CDR1 MDHEN and CDR2 SYDVKM come from the germline V gene. Trimming took 5 bases from V and 4 from J, leaving 20 bases between them. The CDR3 has 17 amino acids. CDR3 bases: TGTGCCAGCAGTGTGAAGTACTCCAGACGCTTTAATGAAAAACTGTTTTTT. It encodes CASSVKYSRRFNEKLFF.

This clone was observed a single time. This sequence joins TRBV28 and TRBJ2-7, with D possibly matching TRBD1 (6 bases). Per germline, CDR1 MDHEN and CDR2 SYDVKM. Trimming cost V 4 bases and J 3 bases, with 19 bases left between them. The CDR3 is made up of 16 amino acids. CDR3 DNA: TGTGCCAGCAGTTCCTGGACAGAGGGGTCCCTCTACGAGCAGTACTTC. It encodes CASSSWTEGSLYEQYF.

The CDR3 loop is CASSPASGNTGELFF. The CDR3 DNA follows: TGTGCCAGCAGTCCAGCTAGCGGGAACACCGGGGAGCTGTTTTTT. The gene calls are TRBV27 and TRBJ2-2, with 7 bases aligning to TRBD2. This CDR3 has 15 residues. Unmatched junction bases numbered 4, after V lost 5 bases and J lost 1 base. The V gene's germline CDR1 is MNHEY and CDR2 SMNVEV (reference sequence).

V and J are TRBV27 and TRBJ2-5; 9 bases map to TRBD1. The CDR3 loop spans 18 amino acids. The V and J ends lost 5 bases and 4 bases, in that order; junction bases with no gene match: 17. The V gene's germline CDR1 is MNHEY and CDR2 SMNVEV (reference sequence). CDR3 coding DNA: TGTGCCAGCAGTCACCTGGCAACAGGGGGCTCCCGGACAGAGACCCAGTACTTC. This encodes CASSHLATGGSRTETQYF.

The DNA for the CDR3 is TGTGCCAGCAGTGTTACGGGAGGGGTCGAGCAGTACTTC. This codes for CASSVTGGVEQYF. The chain joins TRBV7-3 to TRBJ2-7, with 8 bases lining up with TRBD2. CDR1 is SGHTA and CDR2 is FQGTGA in the germline V gene. The V and J ends lost 6 bases and 6 bases, in that order; junction bases with no gene match: 7. The CDR3 loop spans 13 amino acids.

The CDR3, as DNA: TGTGCCAGCAGTGACTCCGGGACGGCCGTTGAGCAGTACTTC. Encoded protein: CASSDSGTAVEQYF. The rearrangement joins TRBV6-1 to TRBJ2-7, with D perhaps assigned TRBD1 or TRBD2 (5 bases each). In germline, CDR1 is MNHNS, CDR2 SASEGT. The CDR3 covers 14 residues. Deletions cut 3 bases from V and 7 bases from J, with 16 bases between.

This clone was detected once. Different DNA sequences within this sample yield the same CDR3. The rearrangement uses TRBV12-5 and TRBJ1-1; no clear D gene. The length of the CDR3 is 13 residues. CDR1 and CDR2 from the germline V gene are LGHNT and FRNRAP. Trimming stripped 3 bases from V and 1 base from J, with 6 bases between. The CDR3 protein is CASGLAGNTEAFF. The DNA for the CDR3 is TGTGCTAGTGGTTTAGCGGGGAACACTGAAGCTTTCTTT.

The genes are TRBV11-3 and TRBJ2-1; the match to TRBD2 covers 9 bases. Germline assignment: CDR1 SGHNT and CDR2 YENEEA. The V and J ends lost 2 bases and 7 bases, in that order; junction bases with no gene match: 9. The CDR3 covers 16 residues. The CDR3 sequence is CASSLRVAGVVNEQFF. In nucleotides, the CDR3 is TGTGCCAGCAGCTTACGGGTAGCGGGAGTTGTTAATGAGCAGTTCTTC.

This chain uses TRBV19 with TRBJ2-7; D not resolved. Trimming removed 3 bases from V and 4 bases from J, with 10 bases in between. This CDR3 region has 13 residues. CDR1 and CDR2 (germline): LNHDA, SQIVND (reference sequence). The CDR3 sequence is CASSIGRWYEQYF. The DNA of the CDR3 is TGTGCCAGTAGTATCGGCAGGTGGTACGAGCAGTACTTC.

V gene TRBV10-2 combines with J gene TRBJ1-3, with a weak D call TRBD1 (6 bases). The CDR3 sequence is 14 residues long. Trimming removed 8 bases from V and 0 bases from J, with 11 bases in between. From germline, CDR1 is WSHSY and CDR2 SAAADI. The CDR3 loop reads CASYLGHSGNTIYF. The CDR3 DNA sequence: TGCGCCAGCTATCTGGGACACTCTGGAAACACCATATATTTT.

This clone was counted a single time. The chain is built from TRBV29-1 and TRBJ2-7; D is unclear. From germline, CDR1 is SQVTM and CDR2 ANQGSEA. Trimming cost V 0 bases and J 4 bases, with 10 bases left between them. This CDR3 region has 13 residues. The CDR3 coding sequence is TGCAGCGTTGAAGATCCCGATTGGTACGAGCAGTACTTC. It encodes CSVEDPDWYEQYF.

V usage is TRBV9 and J usage is TRBJ2-7; 14 nucleotides agree with TRBD2. J lost 3 bases, V lost 3 bases, and 11 bases had no gene match. The V gene's germline CDR1 is SGDLS and CDR2 YYNGEE. This CDR3 is 18 amino acids long. DNA for the CDR3: TGTGCCAGCAGCGAGGGCCCGGGACTAGCGGGAGAAATCTACGAGCAGTACTTC. Translated, it gives CASSEGPGLAGEIYEQYF.

The CDR3 is CASSDYSGSETDTQYF. CDR3 sequence (DNA): TGTGCCAGCAGTGACTATAGCGGGAGTGAAACAGATACGCAGTATTTT. The chain couples TRBV28 to TRBJ2-3; 9 positions agree with TRBD2. This CDR3 comprises 16 residues. Germline CDR1 and CDR2: MDHEN and SYDVKM. J gave up 3 bases and V 5 bases, and 9 bases lay outside the gene matches.

V usage is TRBV27 and J usage is TRBJ2-3; D possibly corresponds to TRBD2 (5 bases). The CDR3 extends over 15 amino acids. Germline values: CDR1 MNHEY, CDR2 SMNVEV (reference sequence). Deletions cut 4 bases from V and 1 base from J, with 12 bases between. The CDR3 sequence is CASSSREPGTDTQYF. DNA of the CDR3: TGTGCCAGCAGTTCGAGGGAGCCGGGCACAGATACGCAGTATTTT.

The chain links TRBV30 to TRBJ2-1; TRBD2 matches 10 bases. Germline trimming cut 6 bases from V and 2 bases from J; bases unmatched to any gene: 19. In germline, CDR1 is GTSNPN, CDR2 SVGIG (reference sequence). The CDR3 extends over 19 amino acids. The CDR3 protein is CACYAARISGRPTYNEQFF. Here the CDR3 DNA reads TGTGCCTGCTACGCCGCCAGGATTAGCGGGAGGCCGACCTACAATGAGCAGTTCTTC.

V gene TRBV5-6 combines with J gene TRBJ1-2, with 12 bases lining up with TRBD1. V trimming: 3 bases; J trimming: 5 bases; junction bases outside the gene matches: 8. CDR1 is SGHDT and CDR2 is YYEEEE in the germline V gene. This CDR3 contains 16 residues. CDR3 in amino acids: CASSYAGQGALYGYTF. CDR3 nucleotides: TGTGCCAGCAGCTATGCGGGACAGGGGGCGTTGTATGGCTACACCTTC.

The rearrangement links TRBV7-3 to TRBJ2-7; a weak D match, TRBD2 (6 bases). There are 15 residues in the CDR3. V gave up 2 bases and J gave up 0 bases, with 11 bases separating them. Looked up from germline, CDR1 is SGHTA and CDR2 is FQGTGA. The DNA of the CDR3 is TGTGCCAGCAGCTTAGGAGGGGAGAGCTCCTACGAGCAGTACTTC. It is translated as CASSLGGESSYEQYF.

This chain connects TRBV30 to TRBJ2-7; a weak D match, TRBD2 (5 bases). Germline values: CDR1 GTSNPN, CDR2 SVGIG (reference sequence). V was clipped by 0 bases and J by 3 bases, with 24 bases between them. This CDR3 is built from 18 residues. The CDR3 here is CAWSVILASRLPFYEQYF. For the CDR3, the DNA is TGTGCCTGGAGTGTAATTTTGGCTAGCAGGCTACCCTTCTACGAGCAGTACTTC.

The chain carries TRBV5-6 and TRBJ2-5; 9 bases line up with TRBD2. V was clipped by 4 bases and J by 1 base; unmatched bases: 5. The germline V gene encodes CDR1 SGHDT and CDR2 YYEEEE. This CDR3 is 15 amino acids long. The CDR3 loop is CASSRSGGLQETQYF. DNA of the CDR3: TGTGCCAGCAGCCGTAGCGGGGGACTCCAAGAGACCCAGTACTTC.